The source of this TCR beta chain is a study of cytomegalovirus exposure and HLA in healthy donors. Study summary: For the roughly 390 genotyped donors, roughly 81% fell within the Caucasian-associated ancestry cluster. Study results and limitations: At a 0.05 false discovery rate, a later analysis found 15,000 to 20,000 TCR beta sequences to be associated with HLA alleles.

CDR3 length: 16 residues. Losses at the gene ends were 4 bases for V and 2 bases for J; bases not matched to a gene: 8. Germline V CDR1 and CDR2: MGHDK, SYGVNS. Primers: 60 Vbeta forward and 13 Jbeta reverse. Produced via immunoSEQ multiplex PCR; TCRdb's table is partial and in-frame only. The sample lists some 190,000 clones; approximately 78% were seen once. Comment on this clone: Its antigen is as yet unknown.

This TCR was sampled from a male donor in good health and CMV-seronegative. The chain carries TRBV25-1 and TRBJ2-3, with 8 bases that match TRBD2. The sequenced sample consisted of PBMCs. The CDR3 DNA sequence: TGTGCCAGCAGTGCCGGGGGGGTCCTCGCCACAGATACGCAGTATTTT. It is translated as CASSAGGVLATDTQYF.